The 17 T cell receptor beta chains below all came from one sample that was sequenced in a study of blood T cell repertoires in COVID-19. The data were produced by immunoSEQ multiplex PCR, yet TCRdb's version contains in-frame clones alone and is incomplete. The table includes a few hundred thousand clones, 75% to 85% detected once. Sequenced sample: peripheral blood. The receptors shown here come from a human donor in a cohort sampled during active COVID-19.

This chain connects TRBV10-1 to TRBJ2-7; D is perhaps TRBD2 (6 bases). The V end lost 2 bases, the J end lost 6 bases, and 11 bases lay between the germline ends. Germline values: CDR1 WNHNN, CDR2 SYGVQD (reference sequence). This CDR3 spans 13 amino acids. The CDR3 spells CASSEPNGGEQYF. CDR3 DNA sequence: TGCGCCAGCAGTGAGCCCAACGGGGGCGAGCAGTACTTC.

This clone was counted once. CDR3 nucleotide sequence: TGTGCCAGCAGCCAAGGTTATATCAGGGCCCCGTATGGCTACACCTTC. It yields the protein CASSQGYIRAPYGYTF. The rearrangement links TRBV14 to TRBJ1-2; perhaps TRBD1 as D (5 bases). The CDR3 runs 16 residues. Trimming removed 1 base from V and 5 bases from J, with 17 bases in between. Germline V lookup: CDR1 SGHDN, CDR2 FVKESK.

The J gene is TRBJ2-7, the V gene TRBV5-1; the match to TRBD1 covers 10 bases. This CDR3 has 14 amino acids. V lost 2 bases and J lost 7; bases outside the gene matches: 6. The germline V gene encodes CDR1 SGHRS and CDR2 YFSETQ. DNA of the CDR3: TGCGCCAGCAGCTTCCCGGGACAGGGGAAAGAGCAGTACTTC. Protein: CASSFPGQGKEQYF. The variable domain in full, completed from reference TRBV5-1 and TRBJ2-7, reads KAGVTQTPRYLIKTRGQQVTLSCSPISGHRSVSWYQQTPGQGLQFLFEYFSETQRNKGNFPGRFSGRQFSNSRSEMNVSTLELGDSALYLCASSFPGQGKEQYFGPGTRLTVT.

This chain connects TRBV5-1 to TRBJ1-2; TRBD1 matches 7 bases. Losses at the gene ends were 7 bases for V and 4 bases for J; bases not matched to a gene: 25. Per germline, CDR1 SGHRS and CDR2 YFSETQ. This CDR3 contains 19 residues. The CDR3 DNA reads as TGCGCCAGCGGAAGCCTAAGACGGGACAGAAAATTGCCCATCTATGGCTACACCTTC. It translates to CASGSLRRDRKLPIYGYTF.

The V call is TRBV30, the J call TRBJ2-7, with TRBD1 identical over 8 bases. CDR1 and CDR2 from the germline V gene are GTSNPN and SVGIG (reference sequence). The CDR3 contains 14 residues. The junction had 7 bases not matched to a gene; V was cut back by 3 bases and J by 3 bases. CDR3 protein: CAWSLTGGGYEQYF. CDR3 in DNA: TGTGCCTGGAGCCTTACAGGGGGTGGCTACGAGCAGTACTTC.

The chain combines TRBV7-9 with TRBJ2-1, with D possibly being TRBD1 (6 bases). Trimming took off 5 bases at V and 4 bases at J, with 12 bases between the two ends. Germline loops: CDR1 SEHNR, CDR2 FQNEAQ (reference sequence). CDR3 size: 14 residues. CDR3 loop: CASSTQGKYNEQFF. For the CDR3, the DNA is TGTGCCAGCAGCACACAGGGAAAATACAATGAGCAGTTCTTC.

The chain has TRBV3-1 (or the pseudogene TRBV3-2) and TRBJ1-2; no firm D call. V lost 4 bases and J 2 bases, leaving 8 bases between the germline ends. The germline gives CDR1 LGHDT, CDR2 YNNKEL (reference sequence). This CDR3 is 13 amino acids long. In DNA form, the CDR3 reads TGTGCCAGCAGCCCGAGGGTGAACTATGGCTACACCTTC. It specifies CASSPRVNYGYTF.

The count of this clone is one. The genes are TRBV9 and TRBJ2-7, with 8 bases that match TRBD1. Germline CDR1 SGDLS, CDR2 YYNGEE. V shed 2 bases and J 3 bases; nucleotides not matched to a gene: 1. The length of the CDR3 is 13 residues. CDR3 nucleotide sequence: TGTGCCAGCAGCGTGACAGGGGACTACGAGCAGTACTTC. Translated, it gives CASSVTGDYEQYF.

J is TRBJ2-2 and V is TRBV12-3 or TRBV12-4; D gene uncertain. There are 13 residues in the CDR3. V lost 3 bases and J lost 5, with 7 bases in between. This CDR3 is CASSLYGTGELFF. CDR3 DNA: TGTGCCAGCAGTTTGTACGGGACCGGGGAGCTGTTTTTT.

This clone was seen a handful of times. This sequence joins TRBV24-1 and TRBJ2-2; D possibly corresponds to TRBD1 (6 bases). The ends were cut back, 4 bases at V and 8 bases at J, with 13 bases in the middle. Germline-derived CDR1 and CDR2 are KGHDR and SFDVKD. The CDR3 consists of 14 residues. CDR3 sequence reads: CATSDPGTTGELFF. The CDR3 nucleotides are TGTGCCACCAGTGACCCCGGGACAACTGGGGAGCTGTTTTTT.

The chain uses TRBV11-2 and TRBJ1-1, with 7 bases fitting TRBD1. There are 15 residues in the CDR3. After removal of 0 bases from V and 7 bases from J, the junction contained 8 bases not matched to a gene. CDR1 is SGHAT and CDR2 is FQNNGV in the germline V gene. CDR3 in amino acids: CASSLDMAGGGEAFF. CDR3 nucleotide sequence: TGTGCCAGCAGCTTAGATATGGCAGGGGGTGGTGAAGCTTTCTTT.

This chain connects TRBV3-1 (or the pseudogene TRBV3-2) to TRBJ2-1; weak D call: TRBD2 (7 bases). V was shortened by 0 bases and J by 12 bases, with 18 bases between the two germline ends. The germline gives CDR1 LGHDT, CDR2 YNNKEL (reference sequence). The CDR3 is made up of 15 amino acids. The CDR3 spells CASSQDQGRGAAQFF. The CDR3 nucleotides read TGTGCCAGCAGCCAAGATCAGGGGAGGGGGGCCGCGCAGTTCTTC.

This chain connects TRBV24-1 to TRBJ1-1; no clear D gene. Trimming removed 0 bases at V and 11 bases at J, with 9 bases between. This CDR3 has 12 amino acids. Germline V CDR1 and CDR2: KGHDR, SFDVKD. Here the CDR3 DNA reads TGTGCCACCAGTGATTTGAACCGGCGGGCTTTCTTT. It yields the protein CATSDLNRRAFF.

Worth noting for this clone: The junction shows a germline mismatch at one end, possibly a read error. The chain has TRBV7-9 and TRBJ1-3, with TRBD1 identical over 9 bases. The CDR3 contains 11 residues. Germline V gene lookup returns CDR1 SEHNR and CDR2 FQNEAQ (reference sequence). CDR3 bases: TGTGCCAGCAGCTTGGACAGGGGCTTTGCGTTT. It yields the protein CASSLDRGFAF.

The CDR3 sequence: CSASVSRGGLTDTQYF. The CDR3 nucleotides read TGCAGTGCTAGTGTCTCGCGGGGGGGCCTAACAGATACGCAGTATTTT. This sequence joins TRBV20-1 and TRBJ2-3; TRBD2 matches 9 bases. Trimming at V came to 3 bases and at J to 3 bases, leaving 10 bases not matched to a gene. This CDR3 has 16 residues. Per the germline V gene, CDR1 is DFQATT and CDR2 is SNEGSKA (reference sequence).

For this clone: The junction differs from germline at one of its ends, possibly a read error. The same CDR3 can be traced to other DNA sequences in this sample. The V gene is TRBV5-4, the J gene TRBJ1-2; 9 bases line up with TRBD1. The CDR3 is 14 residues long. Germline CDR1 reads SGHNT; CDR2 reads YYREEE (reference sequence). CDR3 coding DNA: TGTGCTAGCAGCTGGGACAGGGCGGACTATGGCTACACCTTC. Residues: CASSWDRADYGYTF.

The CDR3 sequence is CASSPGTALRNGYTF. DNA for the CDR3: TGTGCCAGCTCACCCGGGACAGCTTTGAGAAATGGCTACACCTTC. The genes are TRBV18 and TRBJ1-2; 7 positions agree with TRBD1. Germline-derived CDR1 and CDR2 are KGHSH and LQKENI. This CDR3 region has 15 residues. The trim removed 3 bases at V and 6 bases at J, leaving 10 bases unmatched.